A single sample gave rise to the 3 T cell receptor beta chains below, sequenced in a study of early T cells in non-severe SARS-CoV-2 infection. Using its own MiXCR run on the 5' RACE reads, TCRdb lists one record per CDR3 protein. The sample has tens of thousands of distinct CDR3 sequences, approximately 12% seen once. The specimen sequenced was whole blood. The receptors here all came from an adult who was a healthcare worker with PCR-confirmed SARS-CoV-2 infection or an uninfected control (not recorded which).

This clonotype has a count of ten or more. This chain uses TRBV5-1 with TRBJ1-3; the D is unclear. This CDR3 comprises 13 residues. Trimming cost V 4 bases and J 4 bases, with 9 bases left between them. Per germline, CDR1 SGHRS and CDR2 YFSETQ. The CDR3 is CASSGVPGNTIYF. DNA of the CDR3: TGCGCCAGCAGCGGGGTCCCGGGAAACACCATATATTTT.

V gene TRBV7-9 combines with J gene TRBJ2-7, with 7 bases aligning to TRBD1. The V gene end was trimmed by 5 bases and the J gene end by 0 bases; junction bases not matched to a gene: 4. Per the germline V gene, CDR1 is SEHNR and CDR2 is FQNEAQ (reference sequence). The CDR3 spans 14 residues. This chain's CDR3 is CASSVGQYSYEQYF. CDR3 in DNA: TGTGCCAGCAGCGTGGGACAGTACTCCTACGAGCAGTACTTC.

This clonotype came up many times. The genes are TRBV6-1 and TRBJ1-2, with a possible D match to TRBD1 (5 bases). The CDR3 is made up of 12 amino acids. The V end was cut by 8 bases, the J end by 2 bases, with 9 bases between. Looked up from germline, CDR1 is MNHNS and CDR2 is SASEGT. CDR3 DNA: TGTGCCAGCGGAACAGGCAACTATGGCTACACCTTC. It is translated as CASGTGNYGYTF.